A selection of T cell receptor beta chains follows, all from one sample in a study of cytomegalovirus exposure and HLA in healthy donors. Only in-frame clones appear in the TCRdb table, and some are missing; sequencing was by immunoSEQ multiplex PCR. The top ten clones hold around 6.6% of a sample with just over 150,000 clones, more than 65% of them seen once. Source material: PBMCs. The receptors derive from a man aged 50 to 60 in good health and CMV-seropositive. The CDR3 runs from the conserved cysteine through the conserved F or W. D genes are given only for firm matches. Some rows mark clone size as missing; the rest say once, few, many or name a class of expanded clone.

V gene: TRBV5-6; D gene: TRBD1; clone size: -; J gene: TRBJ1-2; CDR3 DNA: TGTGCCAGCACCTGGGAGGACAGGAGATATGGCTACACCTTC; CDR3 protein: CASTWEDRRYGYTF
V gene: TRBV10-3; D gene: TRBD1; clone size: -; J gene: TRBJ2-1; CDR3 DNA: TGTGCCATCAGTGTCGACAGGGGGTTTGAGCAGTTCTTC; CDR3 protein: CAISVDRGFEQFF
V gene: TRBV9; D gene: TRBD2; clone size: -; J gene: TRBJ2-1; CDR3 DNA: TGTGCCAGCAGCGCCCGGGACAGGGATCGACTAGCGGGAGGTAATGAGCAGTTCTTC; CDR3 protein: CASSARDRDRLAGGNEQFF
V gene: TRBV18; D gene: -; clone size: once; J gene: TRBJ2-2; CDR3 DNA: TGTGCCAGCTCACCACGTCCCTCGGGGGTCGCGAACACCGGGGAGCTGTTTTTT; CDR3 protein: CASSPRPSGVANTGELFF
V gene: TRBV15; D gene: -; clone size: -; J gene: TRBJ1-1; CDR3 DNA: TGTGCCACCAGCAGAGATTTTCACGGGGGAGGGAACACTGAAGCTTTCTTT; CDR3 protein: CATSRDFHGGGNTEAFF
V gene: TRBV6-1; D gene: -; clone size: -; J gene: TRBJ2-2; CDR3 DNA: TGTGCCAGCAGTGAATGGAGCGGGCCCGGCGGGGAGCTGTTTTTT; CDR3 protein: CASSEWSGPGGELFF
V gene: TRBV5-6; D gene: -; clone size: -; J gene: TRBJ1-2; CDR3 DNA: TGTGCCAGCAGCTTGGCGGGTGTGAACTATGGCTACACCTTC; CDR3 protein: CASSLAGVNYGYTF
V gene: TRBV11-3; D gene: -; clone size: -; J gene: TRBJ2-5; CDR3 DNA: TGTGCCAGCAGCTTAGGGGGAGTGGGCCAAGAGACCCAGTACTTC; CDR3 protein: CASSLGGVGQETQYF
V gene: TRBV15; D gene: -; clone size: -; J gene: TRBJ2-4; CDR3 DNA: TGTGCCACCAGCAGAGATAGCGCCATCGAAGCCAAAAACATTCAGTACTTC; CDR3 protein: CATSRDSAIEAKNIQYF
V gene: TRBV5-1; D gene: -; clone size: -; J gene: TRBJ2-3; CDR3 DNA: TGCGCCAGCAGCTCGACTTTCCGAACAGGGATTAGCACAGATACGCAGTATTTT; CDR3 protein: CASSSTFRTGISTDTQYF
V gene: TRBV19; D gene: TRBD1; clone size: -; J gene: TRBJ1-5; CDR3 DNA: TGTGCCAGTAGTATCACAGGGGGCTATCAGCCCCAGCATTTT; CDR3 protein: CASSITGGYQPQHF
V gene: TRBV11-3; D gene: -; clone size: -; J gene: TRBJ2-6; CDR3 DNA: TGTGCCAGCAGCCACGGACAGTTTAGCTCTGGGGCCAACGTCCTGACTTTC; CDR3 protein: CASSHGQFSSGANVLTF
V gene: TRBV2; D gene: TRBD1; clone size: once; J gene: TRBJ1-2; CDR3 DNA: TGTGCCAGCAACGGGGACAGCGCTAACTATGGCTACACCTTC; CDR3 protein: CASNGDSANYGYTF
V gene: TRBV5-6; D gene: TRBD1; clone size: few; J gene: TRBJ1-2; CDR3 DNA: TGTGCCAGCAGCTGGGGACAGGACACCACTAACTATGGCTACACCTTC; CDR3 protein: CASSWGQDTTNYGYTF
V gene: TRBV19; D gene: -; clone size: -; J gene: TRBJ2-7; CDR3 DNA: TGTGCCAGTAGTACTGGACAGCGCGCCTACGAGCAGTACTTC; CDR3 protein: CASSTGQRAYEQYF
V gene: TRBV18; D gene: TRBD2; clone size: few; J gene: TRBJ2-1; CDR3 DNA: TGTGCCAGCTCACCACTAGCGGGAGGTTACGATGAGCAGTTCTTC; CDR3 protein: CASSPLAGGYDEQFF
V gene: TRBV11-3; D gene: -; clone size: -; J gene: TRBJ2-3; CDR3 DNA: TGTGCCAGCAGCCCCTTCTCCACAGATACGCAGTATTTT; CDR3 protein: CASSPFSTDTQYF
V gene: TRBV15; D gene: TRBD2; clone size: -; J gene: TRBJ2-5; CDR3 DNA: TGTGCCACCAGCACGGACTCGTTGCGGGAGGGCCGAGAGACCCAGTACTTC; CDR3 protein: CATSTDSLREGRETQYF
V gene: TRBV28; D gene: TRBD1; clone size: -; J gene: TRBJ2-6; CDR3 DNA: TGTGCCAGCAGCCTGGGACAGAACGTCCTGACTTTC; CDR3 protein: CASSLGQNVLTF
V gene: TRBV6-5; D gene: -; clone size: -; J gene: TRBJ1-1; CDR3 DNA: TGTGCCAGCTGGGGACTTTCGAACACTGAAGCTTTCTTT; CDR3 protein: CASWGLSNTEAFF
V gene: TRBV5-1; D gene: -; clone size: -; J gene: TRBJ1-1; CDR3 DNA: TGCGCCAGCAGTTTTACAGGGAACACTGAAGCTTTCTTT; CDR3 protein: CASSFTGNTEAFF
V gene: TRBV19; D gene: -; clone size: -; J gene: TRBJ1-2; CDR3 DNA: TGTGCCAGTAAAGGGACAACTTATGGCTACACCTTC; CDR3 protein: CASKGTTYGYTF
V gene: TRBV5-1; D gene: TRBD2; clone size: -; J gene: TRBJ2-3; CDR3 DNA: TGCGCCAGCAGCTTGGTCCTAGCGGGAGGAGATACGCAGTATTTT; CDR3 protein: CASSLVLAGGDTQYF
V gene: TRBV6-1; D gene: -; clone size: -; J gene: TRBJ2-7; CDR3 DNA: TGTGCCAGCAGCTTGGACGGGAGCGCCTACGAGCAGTACTTC; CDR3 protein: CASSLDGSAYEQYF
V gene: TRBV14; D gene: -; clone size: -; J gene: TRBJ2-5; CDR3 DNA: TGTGCCAGCAGCCAAGGGCAGGGGTTGGGAAAAGAGACCCAGTACTTC; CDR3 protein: CASSQGQGLGKETQYF
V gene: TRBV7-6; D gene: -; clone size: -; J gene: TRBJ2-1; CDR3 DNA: TGTGCCAGCAGCCTGGTAACCGGGACTCCCTACTACTACAATGAGCAGTTCTTC; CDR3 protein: CASSLVTGTPYYYNEQFF
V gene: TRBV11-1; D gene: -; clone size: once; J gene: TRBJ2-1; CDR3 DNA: TGTGCCAGCAGCTTAGTCCCGACAGATAATGAGCAGTTCTTC; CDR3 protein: CASSLVPTDNEQFF
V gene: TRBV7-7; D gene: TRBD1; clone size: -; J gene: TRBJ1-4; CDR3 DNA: TGTGCCAGCAGCAAGGACAGGGGTCCTTATGAAAAACTGTTTTTT; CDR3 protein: CASSKDRGPYEKLFF
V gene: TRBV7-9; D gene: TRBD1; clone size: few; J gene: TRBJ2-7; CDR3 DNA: TGTGCCAGCAGCACCTCGGACAGGTTCTCCTACGAGCAGTACTTC; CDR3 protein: CASSTSDRFSYEQYF
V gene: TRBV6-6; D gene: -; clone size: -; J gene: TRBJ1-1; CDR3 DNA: TGTGCCAGCAGTCCGACGGAGGGGTCAGCTTTCTTT; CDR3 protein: CASSPTEGSAFF
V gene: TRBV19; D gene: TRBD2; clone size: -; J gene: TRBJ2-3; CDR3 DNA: TGTGCCAGTAGTATAGTGAGCGGGAGCCCAGATACGCAGTATTTT; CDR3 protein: CASSIVSGSPDTQYF
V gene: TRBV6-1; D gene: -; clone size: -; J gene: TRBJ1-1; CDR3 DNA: TGTGCCAGCAGTGAAATGGCCGGCCGGGACACTGAAGCTTTCTTT; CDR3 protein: CASSEMAGRDTEAFF
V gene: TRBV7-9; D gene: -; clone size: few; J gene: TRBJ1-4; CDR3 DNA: TGTGCCAGCCACGCCGACCAAACAGGCCTTCGGGGGGATGGAAAACTGTTTTTT; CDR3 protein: CASHADQTGLRGDGKLFF
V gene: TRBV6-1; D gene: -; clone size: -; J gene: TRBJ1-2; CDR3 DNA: TGTGCCAGCAGTAGCCCACAGTCAAACTATGGCTACACCTTC; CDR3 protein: CASSSPQSNYGYTF
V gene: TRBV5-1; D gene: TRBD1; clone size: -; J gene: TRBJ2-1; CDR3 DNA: TGCGCCAGCAGCGGACGGGACAGGGGACGTTTCAATGAGCAGTTCTTC; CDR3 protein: CASSGRDRGRFNEQFF
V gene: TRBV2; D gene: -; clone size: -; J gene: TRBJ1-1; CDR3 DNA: TGTGCCAGCAGTGCGCGTCGTAGCGGCTACATGAACACTGAAGCTTTCTTT; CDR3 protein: CASSARRSGYMNTEAFF
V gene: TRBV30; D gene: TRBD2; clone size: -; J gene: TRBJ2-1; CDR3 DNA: TGTGCCTGGAGGCCAGGACTAGCATACCATGAGCAGTTCTTC; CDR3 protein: CAWRPGLAYHEQFF
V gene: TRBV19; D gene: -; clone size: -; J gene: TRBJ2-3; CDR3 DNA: TGTGCCAGTAGTATTCAGGGCTCCTTCACAGATACGCAGTATTTT; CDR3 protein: CASSIQGSFTDTQYF
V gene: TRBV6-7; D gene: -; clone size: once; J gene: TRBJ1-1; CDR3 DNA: TGTGCCAGCAGTTACCACGACAGGCTGAACACTGAAGCTTTCTTT; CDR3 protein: CASSYHDRLNTEAFF
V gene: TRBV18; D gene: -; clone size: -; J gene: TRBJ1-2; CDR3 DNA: TGTGCCAGCTCACCACCGGCAGGTACTAACTATGGCTACACCTTC; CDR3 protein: CASSPPAGTNYGYTF
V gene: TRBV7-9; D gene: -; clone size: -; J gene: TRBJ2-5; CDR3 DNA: TGTGCCAGCAGCTTCGGGGGGCGGGAGACCCAGTACTTC; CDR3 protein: CASSFGGRETQYF
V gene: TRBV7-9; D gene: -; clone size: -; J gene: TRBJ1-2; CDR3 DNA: TGTGCCAGCAGCTTTGGGGGCGCAAACTATGGCTACACCTTC; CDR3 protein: CASSFGGANYGYTF
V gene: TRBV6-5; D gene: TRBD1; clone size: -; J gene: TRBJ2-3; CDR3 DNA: TGTGCCACCTACAGGGGGCCCCCAGATACGCAGTATTTT; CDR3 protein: CATYRGPPDTQYF
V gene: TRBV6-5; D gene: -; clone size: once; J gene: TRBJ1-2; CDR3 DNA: TGTGCCAGCAGCCCACAGGAGGGCTATGGCTACACCTTC; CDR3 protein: CASSPQEGYGYTF